This TCR beta chain was found in a study of CD8+ T cells in alopecia areata. As for this clone: Germline and genes: mouse. Read coverage stops 4 residues before the CDR3 terminus; the germline J gene supplies the remainder.

Germline CDR1 and CDR2: NNHDY and SYVADS. The CDR3 is 13 amino acids. Extraction of RNA preceded its reverse transcription into cDNA, which served as the sequencing template. The method was immunoSEQ multiplex PCR; TCRdb's version includes in-frame clones alone and lacks a portion of them. Singletons are absent from the sample, which has 90,000 to 130,000 clones. Sequencing input: lesional skin. This receptor was taken from a C3H/HeJ mouse with alopecia areata. The strain bears MHC haplotype H2-k. V gene TRBV13-3 combines with J gene TRBJ1-1, with a possible D match to TRBD1 (6 bases). CDR3 sequence: CASSDRRDKEVFF. The CDR3 bases that were read are TGTGCCAGCAGTGACCGCCGGGACAAA.